Listed below are T cell receptor beta chains from one sample, sequenced in a study of cytomegalovirus exposure and HLA in healthy donors. Repertoires were generated with immunoSEQ multiplex PCR, while TCRdb's copy carries only in-frame clones and drops some. The sample shows over 90,000 clones, 65% to 80% of them seen only once. The sequenced sample was PBMCs. The receptors were sampled from a woman aged 18-30 years in good health and CMV-seropositive. Both conserved end residues are trimmed from each CDR3. Expanded clones are given a class, and other clones once, few, many or no size at all.

CDR3 protein	clone size	V gene	J gene
ASSANYQETQY	.	TRBV7-8	TRBJ2-5
ASSVASGGAAETQY	.	TRBV9	TRBJ2-5
AISESLTGANEKLF	few	TRBV10-3	TRBJ1-4
ASRQGAGELF	.	TRBV6-5	TRBJ2-2
ASSYPGPGGSGELF	.	TRBV28	TRBJ2-2
ASSPGTLVTEAF	once	TRBV6-4	TRBJ1-1
ASSPSPFREGRDNEQF	.	TRBV28	TRBJ2-1
ASTQNTDRYNEQF	.	TRBV21-1	TRBJ2-1
ASSLGQGAREQY	.	TRBV5-5	TRBJ2-7
ASSVRGGVAVQETQY	.	TRBV9	TRBJ2-5
ASSVAPAEKGPGNEQF	.	TRBV9	TRBJ2-1
ASSPGTSTQPN	.	TRBV9	TRBJ2-7
ASSSGTALNSPLH	.	TRBV28	TRBJ1-6
ASSPMRTGSYEQY	.	TRBV7-7	TRBJ2-7
ASSQGTTTYHEQY	.	TRBV4-2	TRBJ2-7
ASSSDRGTEAF	.	TRBV5-1	TRBJ1-1
SVQQPRGLKNTEAF	.	TRBV29-1	TRBJ1-1
ASSQADEQF	.	TRBV4-1	TRBJ2-1
ASSPGGLDNQPQH	.	TRBV2	TRBJ1-5
ASSFTPGLETQY	.	TRBV5-1	TRBJ2-5
ASSLPGVTEAF	.	TRBV5-6	TRBJ1-1
SVCRGQRQETQY	.	TRBV29-1	TRBJ2-5
ASGTGYHEQY	.	TRBV6-1	TRBJ2-7
ASSQDPHSSYEQY	.	TRBV14	TRBJ2-7
ATDRGVNTGELF	once	TRBV19	TRBJ2-2
ASSLTGTISYNEQF	.	TRBV11-2	TRBJ2-1